This T cell receptor beta chain was sequenced during a study of T-cell memory formation after mild COVID-19. Study-wide results and caveats: Contracting clones from day 15 to 85 had balanced CD4/CD8; later expanders favoured CD4+.

Only a few counts were recorded for this clonotype. Antigen: not known. The ends were cut back, 6 bases at V and 1 base at J, with 12 bases in the middle. Looked up from germline, CDR1 is DFQATT and CDR2 is SNEGSKA (reference sequence). This CDR3 has 13 residues. TCRdb reanalysed the 5' RACE reads using MiXCR and keeps one entry per CDR3 protein. The profile shows 350,000 to 500,000 distinct CDR3 sequences, roughly 18% of them singletons. The clonotype originates from a man between 18 and 29 years old who had mild COVID-19 (a few samples of this study predate the infection). Cell type and time point are not known. The chain recombines TRBV20-1 with TRBJ1-1, with D perhaps TRBD1 (5 bases). Sequencing used PBMCs or a T cell subset sorted from them (not recorded which). CDR3 in amino acids: CSAPTGKNTEAFF. The DNA for the CDR3 is TGCAGTGCCCCCACAGGAAAGAACACTGAAGCTTTCTTT.